This T cell receptor (beta chain) was profiled in a study of T-cell memory formation after mild COVID-19. Overall study findings and caveats: In pre-infection memory, a portion of responding clones appeared, which suggested that cross-reactive memory joined. Among clones peaking at day 37 in the second wave, SARS-CoV-2 specificity remained unconfirmed. The main location of contracting CD4+ clones was CM and EM, and that of contracting CD8+ clones was EMRA.

As concerns this clonotype: Antigen: not known.

The CDR3 has 17 amino acids. The V and J ends lost 0 bases and 4 bases, in that order; junction bases with no gene match: 8. The germline gives CDR1 SGHRS, CDR2 YFSETQ. 5'RACE with constant-segment primers yielded barcoded, UMI-tagged TCR alpha and TCR beta cDNA libraries. TCRdb re-called the 5' RACE reads with MiXCR, one entry per CDR3 protein. The sample comprises hundreds of thousands of distinct CDR3 sequences, 20% of which are singletons, and roughly 8.4% rests with the top ten. This clonotype was obtained from an adult woman who had mild COVID-19 (a few samples of this study predate the infection). Cell type and time point are not known. Sequencing input: PBMCs or a T cell subset sorted from them (not recorded which). The chain uses TRBV5-1 and TRBJ2-3, with 10 bases identical to TRBD2. CDR3: CASSLGNSGRSADTQYF. CDR3 in DNA: TGCGCCAGCAGCTTGGGAAATAGCGGGAGGTCCGCAGATACGCAGTATTTT.